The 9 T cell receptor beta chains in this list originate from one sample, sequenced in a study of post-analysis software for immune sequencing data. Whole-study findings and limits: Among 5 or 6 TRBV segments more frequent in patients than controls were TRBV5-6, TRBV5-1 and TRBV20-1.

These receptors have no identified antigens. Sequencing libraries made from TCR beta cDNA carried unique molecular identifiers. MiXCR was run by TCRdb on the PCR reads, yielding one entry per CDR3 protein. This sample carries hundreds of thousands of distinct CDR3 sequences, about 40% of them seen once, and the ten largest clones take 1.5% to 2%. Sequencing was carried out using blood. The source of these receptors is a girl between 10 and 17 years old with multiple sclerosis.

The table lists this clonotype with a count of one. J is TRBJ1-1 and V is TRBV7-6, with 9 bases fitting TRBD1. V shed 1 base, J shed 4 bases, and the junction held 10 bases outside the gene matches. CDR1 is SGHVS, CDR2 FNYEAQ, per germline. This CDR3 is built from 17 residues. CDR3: CASSLVLYRGRGTEAFF. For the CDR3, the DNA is TGTGCCAGCAGCTTAGTCTTATACAGGGGGCGCGGCACTGAAGCTTTCTTT.

Here the CDR3 reads CASSQRSEGGYEQYF. Written as DNA, the CDR3 is TGTGCCAGCAGCCAACGTAGCGAGGGAGGCTACGAGCAGTACTTC. The chain links TRBV4-2 to TRBJ2-7; tentatively, D is TRBD2 (6 bases). With 2 bases removed from V and 3 bases from J, the gap between germline ends came to 14 bases. In germline, CDR1 is LGHNA, CDR2 YNFKEQ. This CDR3 is 15 amino acids long.

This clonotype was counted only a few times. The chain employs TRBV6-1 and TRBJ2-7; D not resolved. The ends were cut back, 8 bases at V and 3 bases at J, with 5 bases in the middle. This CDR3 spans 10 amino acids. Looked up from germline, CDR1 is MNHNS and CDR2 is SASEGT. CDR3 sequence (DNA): TGTGCCAGCGGTTACTACGAGCAGTACTTC. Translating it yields CASGYYEQYF.

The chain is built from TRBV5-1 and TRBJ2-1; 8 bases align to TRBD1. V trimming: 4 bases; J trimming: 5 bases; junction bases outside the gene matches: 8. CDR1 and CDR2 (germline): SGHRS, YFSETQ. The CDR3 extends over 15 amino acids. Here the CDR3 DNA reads TGCGCCAGCAGCCCCGGACAGGGAATTAACAATGAGCAGTTCTTC. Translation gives CASSPGQGINNEQFF.

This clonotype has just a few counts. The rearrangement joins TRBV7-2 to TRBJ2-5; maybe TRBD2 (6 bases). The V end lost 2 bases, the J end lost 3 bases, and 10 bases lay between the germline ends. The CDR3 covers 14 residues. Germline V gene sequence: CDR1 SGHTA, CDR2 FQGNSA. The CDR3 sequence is CASSLLGGKETQYF. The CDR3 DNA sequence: TGTGCCAGCAGCTTACTCGGGGGAAAAGAGACCCAGTACTTC.

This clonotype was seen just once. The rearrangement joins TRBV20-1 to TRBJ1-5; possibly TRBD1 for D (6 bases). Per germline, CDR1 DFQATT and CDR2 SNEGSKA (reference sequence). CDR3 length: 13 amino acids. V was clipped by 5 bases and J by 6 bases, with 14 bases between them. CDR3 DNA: TGCAGTGCTGCATCAGGGGTCGCTCAGCCCCAGCATTTT. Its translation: CSAASGVAQPQHF.

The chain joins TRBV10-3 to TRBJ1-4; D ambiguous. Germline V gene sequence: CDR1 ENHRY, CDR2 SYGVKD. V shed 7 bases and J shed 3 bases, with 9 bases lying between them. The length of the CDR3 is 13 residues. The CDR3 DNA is TGTGCCATCAAAGGCGGGGCTAATGAAAAACTGTTTTTT. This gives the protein CAIKGGANEKLFF.

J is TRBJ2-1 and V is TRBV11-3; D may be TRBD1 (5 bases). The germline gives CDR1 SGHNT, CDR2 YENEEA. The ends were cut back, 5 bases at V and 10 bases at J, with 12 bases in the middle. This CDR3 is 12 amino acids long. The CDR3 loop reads CASSPGHTEQFF. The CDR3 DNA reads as TGTGCCAGCAGCCCAGGACACACGGAGCAGTTCTTC.

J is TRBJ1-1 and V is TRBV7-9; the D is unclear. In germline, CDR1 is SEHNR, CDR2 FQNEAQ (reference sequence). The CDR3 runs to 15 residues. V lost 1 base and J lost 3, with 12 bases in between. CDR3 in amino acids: CASSLVGFVDTEAFF. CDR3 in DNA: TGTGCCAGCAGCTTAGTGGGTTTCGTAGACACTGAAGCTTTCTTT.